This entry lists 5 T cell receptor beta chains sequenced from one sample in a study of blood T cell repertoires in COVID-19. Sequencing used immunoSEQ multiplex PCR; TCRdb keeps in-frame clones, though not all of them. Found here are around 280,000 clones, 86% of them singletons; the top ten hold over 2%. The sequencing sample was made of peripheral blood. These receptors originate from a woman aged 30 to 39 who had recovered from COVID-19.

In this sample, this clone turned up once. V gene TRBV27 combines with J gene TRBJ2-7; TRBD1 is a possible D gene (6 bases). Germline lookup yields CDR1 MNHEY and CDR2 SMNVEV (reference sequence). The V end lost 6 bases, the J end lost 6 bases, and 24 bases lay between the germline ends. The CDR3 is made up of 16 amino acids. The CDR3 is CASRTLDQGSRFEQYF. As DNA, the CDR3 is TGTGCCAGCAGGACTCTCGACCAGGGGAGTAGATTCGAGCAGTACTTC.

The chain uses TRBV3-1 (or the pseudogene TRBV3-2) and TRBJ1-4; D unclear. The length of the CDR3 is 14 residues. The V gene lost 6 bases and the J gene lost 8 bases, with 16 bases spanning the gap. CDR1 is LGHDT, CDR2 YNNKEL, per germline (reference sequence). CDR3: CASSREGLGEKLFF. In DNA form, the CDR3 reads TGTGCCAGCAGTAGGGAGGGCCTTGGGGAAAAACTGTTTTTT.

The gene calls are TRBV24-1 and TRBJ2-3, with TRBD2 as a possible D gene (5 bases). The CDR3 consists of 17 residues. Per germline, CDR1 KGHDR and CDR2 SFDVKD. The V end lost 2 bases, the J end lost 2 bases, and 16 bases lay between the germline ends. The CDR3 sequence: CATSDSLEWEYTDTQYF. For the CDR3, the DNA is TGTGCCACCAGTGATTCCCTCGAGTGGGAGTACACAGATACGCAGTATTTT.

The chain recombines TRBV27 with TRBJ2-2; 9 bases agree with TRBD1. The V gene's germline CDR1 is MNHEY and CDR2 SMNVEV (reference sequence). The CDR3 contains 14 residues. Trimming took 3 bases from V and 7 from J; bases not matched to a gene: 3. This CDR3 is CASSFGQGFGELFF. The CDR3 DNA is TGTGCCAGCAGTTTCGGACAGGGGTTCGGGGAGCTGTTTTTT.

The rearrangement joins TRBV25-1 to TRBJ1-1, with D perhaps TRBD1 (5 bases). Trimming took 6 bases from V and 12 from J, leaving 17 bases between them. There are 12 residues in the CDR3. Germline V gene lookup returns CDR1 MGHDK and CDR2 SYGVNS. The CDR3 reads CASSVVSGSSFF. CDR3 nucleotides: TGTGCCAGCAGCGTTGTCTCAGGGTCTTCTTTCTTT. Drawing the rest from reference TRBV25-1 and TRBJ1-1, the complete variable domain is EADIYQTPRYLVIGTGKKITLECSQTMGHDKMYWYQQDPGMELHLIHYSYGVNSTEKGDLSSESTVSRIRTEHFPLTLESARPSHTSQYLCASSVVSGSSFFGQGTRLTVV.